This is a list of T cell receptor beta chains from one sample in a study of human T cells and chemical hapten exposure. TCRdb reprocessed the RACE reads with MiXCR, giving one entry per CDR3 protein. The sample records about 100,000 distinct CDR3 sequences, over 9.5% being singletons. Specimen: whole blood, collected in connection with sensitization to the hapten diphenylcyclopropenone (DPC). The receptor set was obtained from a man in his forties with alopecia areata. Some clones in this sample may be carry-over from other donors' samples. Both conserved end residues are part of each CDR3. The D gene is left open where the match is weak. Only some rows state a clone size, as once, few, many or a class for expanded clones.

cdr3_aa	clone_size	d_call	j_call	cdr3_length	v_call
CSVVDMDGYTF	many	.	TRBJ1-2	11	TRBV29-1
CASSSQPPGQPYEQYF	.	.	TRBJ2-7	16	TRBV28
CSAKTLDSFNEKLFF	few	.	TRBJ1-4	15	TRBV29-1
CASRASLTQETQYF	.	.	TRBJ2-5	14	TRBV12-3/TRBV12-4
CASSLSGWGPAADTQYF	.	.	TRBJ2-3	17	TRBV27
CASSYLAGGTDTQYF	.	TRBD2	TRBJ2-3	15	TRBV6-2/TRBV6-3
CASSFYGLPAGNTEAFF	.	.	TRBJ1-1	17	TRBV27
CSATTGPSQPQHF	many	.	TRBJ1-5	13	TRBV20-1
CASRTGTGLGAFF	few	TRBD1	TRBJ1-1	13	TRBV6-2/TRBV6-3
CSVGDNNQPQHF	.	.	TRBJ1-5	12	TRBV29-1
CASSRTGGYVSSGNTIYF	few	TRBD1	TRBJ1-3	18	TRBV12-3/TRBV12-4
CASSTDRERENIQYF	many	TRBD1	TRBJ2-4	15	TRBV2
CASSFGQGPTEAFF	many	TRBD1	TRBJ1-1	14	TRBV7-2
CASRGAEETQYF	.	.	TRBJ2-5	12	TRBV28
CASSLRENTEAFF	many	.	TRBJ1-1	13	TRBV7-9
CSVEITGTEAFF	many	.	TRBJ1-1	12	TRBV29-1
CASRRQGVSGNTIYF	few	TRBD1	TRBJ1-3	15	TRBV6-5
CASSVEGRGGVNEQFF	many	TRBD2	TRBJ2-1	16	TRBV9
CASSYSMGTSSYNSPLHF	few	.	TRBJ1-6	18	TRBV6-5
CASSYTRGRAIADTQYF	few	TRBD2	TRBJ2-3	17	TRBV6-5
CSAGELTGDYEQYF	few	.	TRBJ2-7	14	TRBV20-1
CASSYSNGDTEAFF	many	.	TRBJ1-1	14	TRBV6-5
CASSYSATSNIQYF	few	.	TRBJ2-4	14	TRBV6-5
CASSLMSVGRSGNQPQHF	many	.	TRBJ1-5	18	TRBV27
CASSLFGWREPRRETQYF	once	TRBD2	TRBJ2-5	18	TRBV5-6
CASSFGGTDTQYF	many	.	TRBJ2-3	13	TRBV6-2/TRBV6-3
CASNPSGSRSYEQYF	many	TRBD2	TRBJ2-7	15	TRBV6-5
CASSRFRDTRYGYTF	few	.	TRBJ1-2	15	TRBV7-6